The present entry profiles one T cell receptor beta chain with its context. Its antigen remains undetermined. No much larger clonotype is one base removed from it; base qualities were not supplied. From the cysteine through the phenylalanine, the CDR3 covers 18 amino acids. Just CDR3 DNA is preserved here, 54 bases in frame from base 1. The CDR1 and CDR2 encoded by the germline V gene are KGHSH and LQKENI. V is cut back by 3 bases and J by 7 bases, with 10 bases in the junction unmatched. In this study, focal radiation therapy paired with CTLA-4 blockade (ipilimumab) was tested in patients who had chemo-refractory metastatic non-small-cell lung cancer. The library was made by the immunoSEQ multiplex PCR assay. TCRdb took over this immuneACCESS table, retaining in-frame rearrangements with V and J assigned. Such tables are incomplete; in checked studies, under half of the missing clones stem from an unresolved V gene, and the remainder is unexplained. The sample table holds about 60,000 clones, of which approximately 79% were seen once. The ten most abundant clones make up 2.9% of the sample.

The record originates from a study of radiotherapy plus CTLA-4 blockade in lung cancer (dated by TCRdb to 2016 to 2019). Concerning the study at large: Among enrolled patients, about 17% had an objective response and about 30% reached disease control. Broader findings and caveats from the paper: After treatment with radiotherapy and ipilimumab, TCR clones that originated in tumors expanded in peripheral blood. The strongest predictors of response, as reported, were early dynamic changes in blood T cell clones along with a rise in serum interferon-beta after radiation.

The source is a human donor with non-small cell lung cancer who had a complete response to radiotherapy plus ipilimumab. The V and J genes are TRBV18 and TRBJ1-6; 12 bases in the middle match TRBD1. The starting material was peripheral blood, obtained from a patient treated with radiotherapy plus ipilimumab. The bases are TGTGCCAGCTCACCGCTGAGGGACAGGGGGCTTCAGAATTCACCCCTCCACTTT. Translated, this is CASSPLRDRGLQNSPLHF.